One and the same sample provided the 18 T cell receptor beta chains below, sequenced in a study of shared clonotypes between healthy human individuals. Naive CD8 cells, CD45RO-negative and positively selected for CCR7, excluded terminally differentiated effector memory CD45RA+ cells. Data came from immunoSEQ multiplex PCR; TCRdb stores just in-frame clones and leaves some out. The table shows roughly 2.1 million clones, with roughly 91% occurring only once. Sequenced material: naive CD8+ T cells from PBMCs. The source is a man aged 18-30 years in good health. Some clones in this sample may be carry-over from other donors' samples.

V usage is TRBV28 and J usage is TRBJ2-3, with D maybe TRBD2 (7 bases). This CDR3 spans 14 amino acids. V was pared by 8 bases and J by 4 bases, with 16 bases between. Germline V CDR1 and CDR2: MDHEN, SYDVKM. The CDR3 DNA reads as TGTGCCAGCCTTGGGGGGGCTTGGGCAGATACGCAGTATTTT. This encodes CASLGGAWADTQYF.

This rearrangement joins TRBV7-3 to TRBJ2-7; perhaps TRBD2 as D (5 bases). The CDR3 length is 13 residues. Looked up from germline, CDR1 is SGHTA and CDR2 is FQGTGA. V was trimmed by 3 bases and J by 5 bases, leaving 11 bases between them. The CDR3 region has the DNA TGTGCCAGCAGCTTCGGGGAGAGAGACGAGCAGTACTTC. It specifies CASSFGERDEQYF.

V usage is TRBV5-4 and J usage is TRBJ2-3, with 11 nucleotides matching TRBD2. Germline V gives CDR1 SGHNT, CDR2 YYREEE (reference sequence). This CDR3 is 15 amino acids long. The junction had 5 bases not matched to a gene; V was cut back by 2 bases and J by 6 bases. CDR3 in DNA: TGTGCCAGCAGCTTCTTAGCGGGAGGGCTCGATACGCAGTATTTT. This encodes CASSFLAGGLDTQYF. The whole variable domain, remainder taken from reference TRBV5-4 and TRBJ2-3, is ETGVTQSPTHLIKTRGQQVTLRCSSQSGHNTVSWYQQALGQGPQFIFQYYREEENGRGNFPPRFSGLQFPNYSSELNVNALELDDSALYLCASSFLAGGLDTQYFGPGTRLTVL.

The rearrangement uses TRBV4-1 and TRBJ2-3, with 16 bases aligning to TRBD2. Unmatched junction bases numbered 7, after V lost 3 bases and J lost 1 base. This CDR3 is built from 19 residues. Germline V gives CDR1 MGHRA, CDR2 YSYEKL. CDR3 sequence (DNA): TGCGCCAGCAGCCACCCGGGACTAGCGGGAGGGCCGGGCACAGATACGCAGTATTTT. Translation gives CASSHPGLAGGPGTDTQYF.

A single count supports this clone. Different DNA sequences within this sample yield the same CDR3. The chain links TRBV9 to TRBJ2-3; D is perhaps TRBD1 (5 bases). Per the germline V gene, CDR1 is SGDLS and CDR2 is YYNGEE. Trimming pared 2 bases from V and 1 base from J, leaving 8 bases between. The CDR3 extends over 14 amino acids. CDR3 DNA: TGTGCCAGCAGCGTTTTAGGGGGCACAGATACGCAGTATTTT. Translating it yields CASSVLGGTDTQYF.

This clone was detected a few times. The chain couples TRBV30 to TRBJ1-2, with TRBD1 as a possible D gene (5 bases). The germline V gene encodes CDR1 GTSNPN and CDR2 SVGIG (reference sequence). The ends were cut back, 2 bases at V and 4 bases at J, with 11 bases in the middle. The CDR3 extends over 13 amino acids. CDR3 in amino acids: CAWSLQGAYGYTF. CDR3 coding DNA: TGTGCCTGGAGTTTGCAGGGAGCCTATGGCTACACCTTC.

The chain links TRBV9 to TRBJ1-2; possibly TRBD1 for D (5 bases). Trimming took off 4 bases at V and 6 bases at J, with 13 bases between the two ends. This CDR3 has 13 amino acids. Germline assignment: CDR1 SGDLS and CDR2 YYNGEE. The CDR3 reads CASSSSGANGYTF. CDR3 bases: TGTGCCAGCAGCTCCTCCGGGGCGAATGGCTACACCTTC.

The chain recombines TRBV19 with TRBJ1-2; D is unclear. This CDR3 is built from 14 residues. Between the trimmed V and J ends, which lost 5 bases and 6 bases, there was a span of 16 bases. Germline lookup yields CDR1 LNHDA and CDR2 SQIVND (reference sequence). The CDR3 spells CASSYFDGLNGYTF. In DNA form, the CDR3 reads TGTGCCAGTAGTTATTTCGACGGCCTAAATGGCTACACCTTC.

The J gene is TRBJ2-5, the V gene TRBV7-9; possible D gene TRBD1, 5 bases. The germline V and J ends were trimmed by 5 bases and 5 bases, with 15 bases remaining between them. Germline V lookup: CDR1 SEHNR, CDR2 FQNEAQ (reference sequence). The CDR3 contains 14 residues. The chain's CDR3 is CASSDQVSGETQYF. The CDR3, as DNA: TGTGCCAGCAGCGATCAGGTGTCAGGGGAGACCCAGTACTTC.

Only one count was recorded for this clone. The V call is TRBV29-1, the J call TRBJ2-1, with 11 bases that match TRBD2. This CDR3 has 15 amino acids. V shed 1 base and J 5 bases; nucleotides not matched to a gene: 4. The germline CDR1 and CDR2 sequences are SQVTM and ANQGSEA. The CDR3 DNA reads as TGCAGCGTTGAAGGAACGACTAGCGGGAACAATGAGCAGTTCTTC. Translation gives CSVEGTTSGNNEQFF.

Only one count was recorded for this clone. Other DNA variants within this sample encode the same CDR3. The genes are TRBV27 and TRBJ1-5, with D maybe TRBD1 (6 bases). The V gene's germline CDR1 is MNHEY and CDR2 SMNVEV (reference sequence). The length of the CDR3 is 15 residues. V was cut by 6 bases and J by 1 base, with 13 bases left in between. CDR3 protein: CASSSGTNSNQPQHF. As DNA, the CDR3 is TGTGCCAGCAGCTCCGGGACAAACAGCAATCAGCCCCAGCATTTT.

The chain couples TRBV27 to TRBJ2-1, with 16 bases matching TRBD2. The CDR3 runs 18 residues. Germline V CDR1 and CDR2: MNHEY, SMNVEV (reference sequence). J gave up 7 bases and V 3 bases, and 9 bases lay outside the gene matches. The CDR3 spells CASSFRKGTSGRGNEQFF. The CDR3 DNA reads as TGTGCCAGCAGTTTCCGGAAAGGGACTAGCGGGAGGGGGAATGAGCAGTTCTTC.

V gene TRBV7-2 combines with J gene TRBJ2-7; TRBD2 might be the D (6 bases). The germline V and J ends were trimmed by 3 bases and 2 bases, with 14 bases remaining between them. The CDR3 is 15 amino acids. The germline V gene has CDR1 SGHTA and CDR2 FQGNSA. The CDR3 region is CASSLGLFSAYEQYF. The CDR3, as DNA: TGTGCCAGCAGCTTGGGACTTTTTTCAGCCTACGAGCAGTACTTC.

Worth noting for this clone: Other DNA sequences of this sample code for an identical CDR3. The rearrangement uses TRBV27 and TRBJ2-7; D assignment may be TRBD1 or TRBD2 (5 bases each). The V end was cut by 4 bases, the J end by 3 bases, with 10 bases between. This CDR3 comprises 13 residues. CDR1 and CDR2 (germline): MNHEY, SMNVEV (reference sequence). The CDR3 bases are TGTGCCAGCAGTTCCAGTGGGGGCTACGAGCAGTACTTC. It codes for CASSSSGGYEQYF.

Turning to this clone: This specimen includes other DNA sequences encoding the same CDR3. The CDR3 loop reads CASSQGQNYGYTF. In nucleotides, the CDR3 is TGTGCCAGCAGCCAGGGACAGAACTATGGCTACACCTTC. The V and J genes are TRBV7-9 and TRBJ1-2; the match to TRBD1 covers 7 bases. The CDR3 has 13 residues. Looked up from germline, CDR1 is SEHNR and CDR2 is FQNEAQ (reference sequence). V lost 5 bases to trimming and J lost 2 bases; unmatched junction nucleotides: 2.

The chain has TRBV5-6 and TRBJ2-7, with a possible D match to TRBD1 (6 bases). CDR3 length equals 15 residues. V was cut by 4 bases and J by 4 bases, with 18 bases left in between. CDR1 is SGHDT and CDR2 is YYEEEE in the germline V gene. The DNA of the CDR3 is TGTGCCAGCAGCACCTTCCGGGACACTCCTTACGAGCAGTACTTC. It yields the protein CASSTFRDTPYEQYF.

In the case of this clone: Other DNA sequences in the same sample also yield this CDR3. The V call is TRBV27, the J call TRBJ1-2; no clear D. CDR1 is MNHEY and CDR2 is SMNVEV in the germline V gene (reference sequence). The ends were cut back, 3 bases at V and 0 bases at J, with 14 bases in the middle. This CDR3 region has 16 residues. DNA of the CDR3: TGTGCCAGCAGTTTTTCCGCCGGGGAGGCTAACTATGGCTACACCTTC. This sequence encodes CASSFSAGEANYGYTF.

The chain combines TRBV7-9 with TRBJ1-1; 7 positions agree with TRBD1. The germline CDR1 and CDR2 sequences are SEHNR and FQNEAQ (reference sequence). The junction had 5 bases not matched to a gene; V was cut back by 4 bases and J by 0 bases. The CDR3 runs 15 residues. The CDR3 bases are TGTGCCAGCAGCTCGCAGGGACAGATGAACACTGAAGCTTTCTTT. Translated: CASSSQGQMNTEAFF.